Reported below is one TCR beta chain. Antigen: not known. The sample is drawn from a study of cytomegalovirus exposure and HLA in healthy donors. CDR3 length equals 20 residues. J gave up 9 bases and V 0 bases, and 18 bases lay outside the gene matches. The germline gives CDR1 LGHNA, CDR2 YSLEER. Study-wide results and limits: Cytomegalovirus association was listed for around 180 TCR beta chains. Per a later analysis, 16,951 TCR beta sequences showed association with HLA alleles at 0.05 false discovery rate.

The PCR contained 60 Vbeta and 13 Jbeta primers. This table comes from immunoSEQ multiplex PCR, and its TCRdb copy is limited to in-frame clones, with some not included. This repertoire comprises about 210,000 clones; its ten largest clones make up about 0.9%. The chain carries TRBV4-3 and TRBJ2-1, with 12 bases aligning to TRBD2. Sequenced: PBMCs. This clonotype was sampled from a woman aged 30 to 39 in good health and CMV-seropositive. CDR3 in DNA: TGCGCCAGCAGCCAAGAATCCGGGGGCGCATCTAGCGGGAGGGCGGTTGAGCAGTTCTTC. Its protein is CASSQESGGASSGRAVEQFF.